The T cell receptor beta chain under discussion was sequenced for a study of breast tumors, draining lymph nodes, adjacent tissues. Overall study results and limits: Findings are consistent with lymph node origin and intratumoral expansion of most tumor T cells. Luminal-like breast cancer showed significantly greater tumor-nontumor repertoire similarity than basal-like breast cancer did. Tumor repertoires ranked between lymph nodes and nontumor tissue in diversity, with V and J gene preferences. The lymph node origin of tumor T cells was framed as consistent with a hypothesis, not demonstrated.

This clonotype was picked up a small number of times. Its target is unknown. A single record per CDR3 protein comes from TCRdb applying MiXCR to the multiplex PCR reads. The sample holds around 300,000 distinct CDR3 sequences, around 30% seen once. Axillary draining lymph nodes of breast cancer patients supplied the node samples. Trimming shortened V by 10 bases and J by 11 bases, and 17 bases separated the two germline ends. The CDR3 covers 11 residues. Germline V gene data show CDR1 as SNHLY and CDR2 as FYNNEI. This chain joins TRBV2 and TRBJ1-1; D gene unclear. This sequence was found in a female donor with breast cancer. Some clones in this sample may be carry-over from other donors' samples. Sequencing input: axillary lymph node tissue. In DNA, the CDR3 is TGTGCCAACACGGGAGAACCGGGGGCTTTCTTT. Its protein is CANTGEPGAFF.